The present entry profiles one TCR beta chain with its context. The antigen it binds to is not known. No base qualities exist here, and no much larger clone lies one base off it. The donors were healthy, HIV-negative adults with no recently reported acute infections or vaccinations. Every donor was a Caucasian adult residing in Nashville, Tennessee, USA. CD4+ T cells were enriched by magnetic negative selection, after which naive cells were positively selected on CD45RA and the negative fraction was taken as the memory subset. Blood was collected by leukapheresis, and PBMCs were isolated by Ficoll-Histopaque density gradient centrifugation and then cryopreserved in liquid nitrogen vapor phase. Analytical flow cytometry was used to check the purity and quantity of each magnetically sorted T cell population. From each sorted fraction, genomic DNA was isolated and quantified by UV absorbance on a Nanodrop 2000c.

The sample belongs to a study of shared clonotypes between healthy human individuals (dated by TCRdb to between 2020 and 2021). For context, the study as a whole: The cohort comprised a couple of women and three men aged 18 to 49 years. To estimate repertoire size and how much clonotype sharing occurs between individuals, the study deeply sequenced the blood TCR repertoires of several healthy adults. Per donor, leukapheresis produced somewhere between about 0.94 and 9 billion PBMCs. For each donor, three plates each were used for CD4 naive and CD4 memory, two plates were used for CD8 naive, and one plate was used for CD8 memory. Different laboratories and diverse techniques were used to prepare libraries and sequence TCR repertoires, to increase sequencing depth and limit assay-specific biases.

What the authors observed across the whole study: Naive subsets generally had larger estimated clonotype richness than memory subsets. Sharing across several donors was observed for about 5% of naive CD4, 3.5% of naive CD8, 2% to 2.5% of memory CD4, and approximately 0.41% of memory CD8 clonotypes. Because the study included only a small number of donors, the genetic and exposure-history diversity represented was limited. Pairwise subsampling indicated that sequencing depth was expected to affect the degree of clonotype sharing among donors. Rarefaction of sorted-subset datasets indicated incomplete sequencing despite the large sequencing depth. Higher generation probabilities were observed for clonotypes shared by all four sorted-subset donors than for non-shared clonotypes. Sampling was limited to blood, and TCR repertoires in tissue likely differ from TCR repertoires in blood.

The CDR3 has 16 amino acids, counting the end cysteine and phenylalanine. Left in the record is the CDR3 DNA by itself, 48 bases read in frame from the first base. CDR1 is given as LNHDA and CDR2 as SQIVND, both from the germline V gene (reference sequence). V was cut back by 3 bases and J by 2 bases, leaving a gap of 17 bases between them. Using the deep immunoSEQ assay, multiplex PCR amplified TCR CDR3 regions from genomic DNA. Extracted genomic DNA from each cell subset was spread evenly across all wells of several immunoSEQ 96-well plates, with each plate serving as a replicate. Each replicate PCR for sorted subsets received roughly 0.2 ug genomic DNA, equal to 28,000 or so T cell genomes. The purified libraries were quantified using a Qubit 3.0 fluorometer, sized with a Bioanalyzer 2100, and then quantified again using the KAPA Library Quantification kit. Each immunoSEQ 96-well plate was sequenced on its own single-read 150-cycle Illumina NextSeq 550 flow cell. The published analysis was carried out like this. Because the immunoSEQ output included only junctional sequences and no quality scores, the filtering could not be the same as the filtering used for full-length reads. To assign V/J genes and CDR3, sequences were annotated against IMGT germline references using PyIR, a Python wrapper for IgBLAST v1.9. Any read was removed if the V/J assignment was weak (E-value above 1e-6), the CDR3 was missing, or the read contained stop codons, out-of-frame junctions, or ambiguous translated residues. V3J clonotypes were defined as sequences sharing the same inferred V gene, J gene, and CDR3 amino acid sequence. The percentage overlap between two repertoires was calculated by dividing the number of shared unique clonotypes by the size of the smaller repertoire. Three approaches were used to assess repertoire richness: RTK rarefaction, the Chao1 estimator, and Recon v2.1 estimates of unobserved clonotypes. Generation probabilities for all TCRbeta clonotypes obtained by the gDNA method from a few donors were computed using OLGA. TCRdb carries this immuneACCESS record with in-frame sequences only. Its versions omit some clonotypes, under half of them owing to an unresolved V gene in the studies checked, with the rest unexplained. The V and J calls and the clone size are those of that table, but D and trimming were determined from the DNA. The sample table shows about 680,000 clones, and around 67% are seen once. Over 1.5% of the sample is taken by the ten largest.

Material for sequencing was memory CD4+ T cells sorted from blood. The meaning of the sample's cell subset or site label: CD45RA-negative fraction. The source is a woman in her twenties or thirties in good health. Recombination linked TRBV19 to TRBJ2-7; the D gene is possibly TRBD1 or TRBD2, each agreeing over 5 bases. The DNA sequence reads TGTGCCAGTAGTATCACCGGGACCCCCAAAGCCTACGAGCAGTACTTC. Its coded protein is CASSITGTPKAYEQYF.